This entry concerns a single T cell receptor beta chain. What it binds is unknown. The data originate from a study of shared clonotypes between healthy human individuals. Study results and limitations: Non-shared clonotypes showed lower generation probabilities than clonotypes common to all four donors.

The germline V gene has CDR1 SGHTS and CDR2 YDEGEE. This CDR3 is 12 amino acids long. V was cut by 2 bases and J by 13 bases, with 15 bases left in between. Cells designated naive CD8 were CD45RO-negative and were positively selected for CCR7, with terminally differentiated effector memory CD45RA+ cells excluded. Sequencing used immunoSEQ multiplex PCR; TCRdb keeps in-frame clones, though not all of them. The repertoire holds about 2 million clones, with about 95% as singletons. V is TRBV5-8 and J is TRBJ1-1; possible D gene TRBD1, 6 bases. The sequenced material came from naive CD8+ T cells sorted from blood. The source of this sequence is a man between 18 and 29 years old in good health. The CDR3 reads CASSFGDIRLFF. The CDR3 DNA sequence: TGTGCCAGCAGCTTCGGGGACATTAGGCTTTTCTTT. The variable domain in full, with the rest retrieved from reference TRBV5-8 and TRBJ1-1, is EAGVTQSPTHLIKTRGQQATLRCSPISGHTSVYWYQQALGLGLQFLLWYDEGEERNRGNFPPRFSGRQFPNYSSELNVNALELEDSALYLCASSFGDIRLFFGQGTRLTVV.